Listed below are T cell receptor beta chains from one sample, sequenced in a study of molecular identifiers for immune sequencing clone quantification. TCRdb reprocessed the PCR reads with MiXCR, giving one entry per CDR3 protein. The data show under 800,000 distinct CDR3 sequences, roughly 23% seen once. Sequencing input: naive CD8+ T cells from blood, with Jurkat cell RNA spiked in. The receptors derive from a human donor in good health. Some libraries in this study had Jurkat cell RNA spiked in. Both conserved end residues are part of each CDR3. Each record gives: J gene, clone size, D gene, V gene, CDR3 DNA, CDR3 protein. The D gene is left open where the match is weak. Rows may omit the clone size; those that give it use once, few, many or a size class.

>TRBJ1-1|-|-|TRBV12-3/TRBV12-4
TGTGCCAGCGGTCCGATTGTGCGGGAGGCTTTCTTT
CASGPIVREAFF
>TRBJ1-2|few|TRBD1|TRBV6-6
TGTGCCAGCAGTTACAGACAGGGCGATGGCTACACCTTC
CASSYRQGDGYTF
>TRBJ2-7|-|TRBD2|TRBV27
TGTGCCAGCAGCAACGGGACTAGCGGGGGGTTCTACGAGCAGTACTTC
CASSNGTSGGFYEQYF
>TRBJ2-7|few|TRBD2|TRBV2
TGTGCCAGCAGTGATAGCGGGGGGGCCATCTACGAGCAGTACTTC
CASSDSGGAIYEQYF
>TRBJ2-2|many|-|TRBV7-9
TGTGCCAGCAGCTTCTTGGGGGCTACCGGGGAGCTGTTTTTT
CASSFLGATGELFF
>TRBJ2-3|many|-|TRBV6-6
TGTGCCAGCAAAAGTACGACAGATACGCAGTATTTT
CASKSTTDTQYF
>TRBJ2-3|many|-|TRBV28
TGTGCCAGCAATACGTTGGCGGATACGCAGTATTTT
CASNTLADTQYF
>TRBJ2-7|many|TRBD2|TRBV28
TGTGCCAGCAGTAGCGGGGGGCAGGTCGAGCAGTACTTC
CASSSGGQVEQYF
>TRBJ1-2|few|-|TRBV7-9
TGTGCCAGCAGCTTCAGTGCCTCCTTAGGATACTATGGCTACACCTTC
CASSFSASLGYYGYTF
>TRBJ2-5|-|-|TRBV24-1
TGTGCCACCAGTGATTTTGGTACAGGGATCGGGGAGACCCAGTACTTC
CATSDFGTGIGETQYF
>TRBJ1-5|many|-|TRBV12-3/TRBV12-4
TGTGCCAGCAGCTACAGGGATAGCAATCAGCCCCAGCATTTT
CASSYRDSNQPQHF
>TRBJ2-7|many|-|TRBV30
TGTGCCTGGAGTGTTACTGAGCAGTACTTC
CAWSVTEQYF
>TRBJ1-6|many|TRBD1|TRBV9
TGTGCCAGCAGCGCCGGACAGGGTGATTCACCCCTCCACTTT
CASSAGQGDSPLHF
>TRBJ2-3|-|TRBD2|TRBV7-9
TGTGCCAGCAGCTCCCGGACTAGCGGGAGGACCGGCACAGATACGCAGTATTTT
CASSSRTSGRTGTDTQYF
>TRBJ2-5|many|TRBD1|TRBV6-6
TGTGCCAGCAGACCCCCGGGACAGAAGTACCAAGAGACCCAGTACTTC
CASRPPGQKYQETQYF
>TRBJ1-5|-|-|TRBV2
-
CASILGQGSNQPQHF
>TRBJ1-5|many|-|TRBV6-5
TGTGCCAGCAGTTACTCGATGGGCAATCAGCCCCAGCATTTT
CASSYSMGNQPQHF
>TRBJ2-2|-|-|TRBV4-3
TGCGCCAGCAGCCAAAACCGGGGCAGGGTTGGAAAAACCGGGGAGCTGTTTTTT
CASSQNRGRVGKTGELFF
>TRBJ2-7|few|-|TRBV12-3/TRBV12-4
TGTGCCAGCAGTTTTTCCCGGTCCTACGAGCAGTACTTC
CASSFSRSYEQYF
>TRBJ2-5|few|TRBD2|TRBV3-1
TGTGCCAGCAGCCAAGCATCTAGCGGGGGGGCCGGAGAGACCCAGTACTTC
CASSQASSGGAGETQYF
>TRBJ1-4|-|TRBD1|TRBV7-9
TGTGCCAGCGGCTTAGGACAGGTGGAGGAAAAACTGTTTTTT
CASGLGQVEEKLFF
>TRBJ2-3|many|-|TRBV4-3
TGCGCCAGCAGCCCCTGGGGCCAGCGCACAGATACGCAGTATTTT
CASSPWGQRTDTQYF
>TRBJ2-1|few|TRBD1|TRBV6-6
TGTGCCAGCAGTGCTACAGGGGGCGGATCCTACAATGAGCAGTTCTTC
CASSATGGGSYNEQFF
>TRBJ1-5|-|-|TRBV27
TGTGCCAGCAGAAGTTGGGGGCAAGGGAATCAGCCCCAGCATTTT
CASRSWGQGNQPQHF
>TRBJ1-5|-|-|TRBV30
-
CAWGFGQGNQPPHF
>TRBJ2-5|few|TRBD1|TRBV7-3
TGTGCCAGCAGCCCACCGACAGGGGGCCGGGAGACCCAGTACTTC
CASSPPTGGRETQYF
>TRBJ1-1|many|-|TRBV6-5
TGTGCCAGCAGTTACACAGGGTGGACTGAAGCTTTCTTT
CASSYTGWTEAFF
>TRBJ2-5|-|-|TRBV12-3/TRBV12-4
TGTGCGAGCAGTGACAGGTGGCGAGCGCCCCAGTACTTC
CASSDRWRAPQYF
>TRBJ2-1|many|-|TRBV28
TGTGCCAGCAGTTCCGGGACTGTGTACAATGAGCAGTTCTTC
CASSSGTVYNEQFF
>TRBJ2-5|-|TRBD2|TRBV15
TGTGCCACCAGCAGAGAAAAAGCGGGAGGGTTGGAGACCCAGTACTTC
CATSREKAGGLETQYF
>TRBJ2-7|few|-|TRBV20-1
TGCAGTGCTAGCGACAACGACGGGTACGAGCAGTACTTC
CSASDNDGYEQYF
>TRBJ1-2|few|-|TRBV27
TGTGCCAGCAGGGCGGGGGCTGGCTATGGCTACACCTTC
CASRAGAGYGYTF
>TRBJ2-6|many|-|TRBV7-9
TGTGCCAGCAGCTTGAGCTCTGGGGCCAACGTCCTGACTTTC
CASSLSSGANVLTF
>TRBJ1-1|many|-|TRBV6-5
TGTGCCAGCAGTTACGCGGGCTCTGGGGCTGAAGCTTTCTTT
CASSYAGSGAEAFF
>TRBJ1-1|-|-|TRBV7-9
TGTGCCAGCAGCTTAGATGGGGGTGGGTACACTGAAGCTCTCTTT
CASSLDGGGYTEALF
>TRBJ1-5|few|-|TRBV6-2/TRBV6-3
TGTGCCAGCAGCCGTTTCGTCCCAAATCAGCCCCAGCATTTT
CASSRFVPNQPQHF
>TRBJ1-1|few|TRBD1|TRBV29-1
TGCAGCGTACAACAGGGGGTGAACACTGAAGCTTTCTTT
CSVQQGVNTEAFF
>TRBJ2-7|many|TRBD2|TRBV5-1
TGCGCCAGCAGCTTGTGGGGGACTAGTGGCGAGCAGTACTTC
CASSLWGTSGEQYF
>TRBJ1-5|many|-|TRBV7-9
TGTGCCAGCCATGGGAGGAAGCCCCAGCATTTT
CASHGRKPQHF
>TRBJ2-7|few|-|TRBV20-1
TGCAGTGCTTGGGGAGACCTGGACTACGAGCAGTACTTC
CSAWGDLDYEQYF
>TRBJ1-5|-|TRBD1|TRBV12-3/TRBV12-4
TGTGCCAGCAGTTCGGGGACAGTCACAAATCAGCCCCAGCATTTT
CASSSGTVTNQPQHF
>TRBJ1-5|-|-|TRBV24-1
TGTGCCACCAGTGATTCTACTCAGACAGATATTGATCAGCCCCAGCATTTT
CATSDSTQTDIDQPQHF
>TRBJ2-1|-|TRBD2|TRBV5-3
TGTGCCAGCAGCTTTGGGTCGGTCGGGAGGAGCTACAATGAGCAGTTCTTC
CASSFGSVGRSYNEQFF
>TRBJ1-6|-|-|TRBV9
TGTGCCAGCAGCGTAGGGGACGTTCTCAATTCACCCCTCCACTTT
CASSVGDVLNSPLHF
>TRBJ2-3|many|-|TRBV13
TGTGCCAGCAGCGCCCTCTCGGCGGATACGCAGTATTTT
CASSALSADTQYF
>TRBJ2-3|-|-|TRBV7-9
TGTGCCAGCAGCTTCTACACAGATACGCACTATTTT
CASSFYTDTHYF
>TRBJ2-7|-|TRBD2|TRBV9
TGTGCCAGCAGCGTAGTGGGAGGGAGGTCCAACGAGCAGTACTTC
CASSVVGGRSNEQYF